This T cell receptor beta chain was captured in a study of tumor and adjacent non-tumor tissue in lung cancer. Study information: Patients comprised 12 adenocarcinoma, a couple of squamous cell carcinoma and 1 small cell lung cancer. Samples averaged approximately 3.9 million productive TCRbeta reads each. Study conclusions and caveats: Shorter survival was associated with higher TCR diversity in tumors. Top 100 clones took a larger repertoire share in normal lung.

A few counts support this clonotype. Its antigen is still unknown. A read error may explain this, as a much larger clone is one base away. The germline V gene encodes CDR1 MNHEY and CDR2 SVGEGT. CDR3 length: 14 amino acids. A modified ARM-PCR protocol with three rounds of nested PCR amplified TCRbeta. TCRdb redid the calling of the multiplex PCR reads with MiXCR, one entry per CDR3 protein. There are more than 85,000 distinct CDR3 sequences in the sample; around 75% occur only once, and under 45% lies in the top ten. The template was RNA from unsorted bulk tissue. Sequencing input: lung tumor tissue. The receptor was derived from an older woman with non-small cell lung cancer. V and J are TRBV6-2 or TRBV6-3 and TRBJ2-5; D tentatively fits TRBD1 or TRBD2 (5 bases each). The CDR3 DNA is TGTGCCAGCAGTCCCGGCCGGGGCCAAGAGGCCCAGTACTTC. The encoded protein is CASSPGRGQEAQYF.